Each of the 23 T cell receptor beta chains below was sequenced from the same sample in a study of blood T cell repertoires in COVID-19. Method: immunoSEQ multiplex PCR; TCRdb's copy keeps in-frame clones and lacks some. Of 150,000 to 200,000 clones in the sample, around 84% were seen once. Sequences were obtained from peripheral blood. These receptors originate from a woman aged 70-85 years with COVID-19, enrolled during active disease.

The chain couples TRBV5-6 to TRBJ1-1; D is unclear. CDR1 is SGHDT, CDR2 YYEEEE, per germline. The CDR3 runs 13 residues. V lost 0 bases, J lost 2 bases, and 5 bases lay in between. The CDR3 nucleotides are TGTGCCAGCAGCTTGGCAGGAAACACTGAAGCTTTCTTT. It is translated as CASSLAGNTEAFF.

CDR3 protein: CASSNSLAGVINEQFF. CDR3 nucleotides: TGTGCCAGTAGTAACTCGCTAGCGGGAGTGATTAATGAGCAGTTCTTC. This chain links TRBV19 with TRBJ2-1, with 10 bases that match TRBD2. CDR1 and CDR2 (germline): LNHDA, SQIVND (reference sequence). Unmatched junction bases numbered 10, after V lost 4 bases and J lost 7 bases. The CDR3 is made up of 16 amino acids.

This clone was counted a single time. The chain combines TRBV19 with TRBJ2-4; TRBD1 matches at 7 bases. The CDR3 has 15 amino acids. Germline loops: CDR1 LNHDA, CDR2 SQIVND (reference sequence). The junction had 9 bases not matched to a gene; V was cut back by 6 bases and J by 4 bases. In DNA, the CDR3 is TGTGCCAGTAGCCTTTCCGGGACAGCGAAAAACATTCAGTACTTC. Translated, it gives CASSLSGTAKNIQYF. Complete variable domain (other parts from reference TRBV19 and TRBJ2-4): DGGITQSPKYLFRKEGQNVTLSCEQNLNHDAMYWYRQDPGQGLRLIYYSQIVNDFQKGDIAEGYSVSREKKESFPLTVTSAQKNPTAFYLCASSLSGTAKNIQYFGAGTRLSVL.

The V gene is TRBV6-5, the J gene TRBJ1-2, with 7 bases lining up with TRBD1. This CDR3 contains 13 residues. The germline V gene has CDR1 MNHEY and CDR2 SVGAGI. The junction had 3 bases not matched to a gene; V was cut back by 5 bases and J by 3 bases. CDR3 region: CASSQTGYYGYTF. In nucleotides, the CDR3 is TGTGCCAGCAGTCAGACAGGGTACTATGGCTACACCTTC.

The chain carries TRBV6-1 and TRBJ2-2; 8 bases align to TRBD2. This CDR3 has 17 residues. The ends lost 4 bases at V and 4 bases at J; junction bases unmatched: 11. CDR1 is MNHNS, CDR2 SASEGT, per germline. The CDR3: CASSAYLAGLGTGELFF. CDR3 nucleotides: TGTGCCAGCAGTGCCTATTTAGCGGGGTTGGGCACCGGGGAGCTGTTTTTT.

This sequence joins TRBV5-5 and TRBJ2-7; the D is unclear. Looked up from germline, CDR1 is SGHKS and CDR2 is YYEKEE (reference sequence). V was clipped by 1 base and J by 0 bases, with 5 bases between them. The CDR3 spans 13 residues. The CDR3 sequence: CASSLFNSYEQYF. The CDR3, as DNA: TGTGCCAGCAGCTTGTTCAACTCCTACGAGCAGTACTTC.

Note on this clone: Distinct nucleotide sequences in the sample also encode this CDR3. The genes are TRBV3-1 (or the pseudogene TRBV3-2) and TRBJ1-1; no clear D. Germline V gene sequence: CDR1 LGHDT, CDR2 YNNKEL (reference sequence). CDR3 length equals 13 residues. V shed 0 bases and J shed 4 bases, with 6 bases lying between them. As DNA, the CDR3 is TGTGCCAGCAGCCAAGAGGGAGGCACTGAAGCTTTCTTT. As protein: CASSQEGGTEAFF.

The table lists this clone with a count of one. The gene calls are TRBV18 and TRBJ1-1; weak D call: TRBD1 (6 bases). V was clipped by 4 bases and J by 1 base, with 10 bases between them. Germline values: CDR1 KGHSH, CDR2 LQKENI. The CDR3 sequence is 14 residues long. CDR3 nucleotide sequence: TGTGCCAGCTCACTCGACAGGCGGAACACTGAAGCTTTCTTT. Translating gives CASSLDRRNTEAFF.

J is TRBJ1-5 and V is TRBV11-3, with D possibly TRBD1 on 5 matching bases. This CDR3 comprises 15 residues. The germline gives CDR1 SGHNT, CDR2 YENEEA. Deletions cut 3 bases from V and 0 bases from J, with 9 bases between. The CDR3 spells CASSLGRGSNQPQHF. In nucleotides, the CDR3 is TGTGCCAGCAGCTTGGGAAGGGGTAGCAATCAGCCCCAGCATTTT.

This rearrangement joins TRBV7-9 to TRBJ1-1; 7 bases align to TRBD1. Germline values: CDR1 SEHNR, CDR2 FQNEAQ (reference sequence). V was clipped by 5 bases and J by 8 bases; unmatched bases: 8. This CDR3 contains 13 residues. The CDR3 is CASSRRGTAEAFF. CDR3 nucleotides: TGTGCCAGCAGCCGAAGGGGGACAGCCGAAGCTTTCTTT.

The chain is built from TRBV20-1 and TRBJ1-2, with unresolved D. CDR1 and CDR2 from the germline V gene are DFQATT and SNEGSKA (reference sequence). V lost 3 bases and J 4 bases, leaving 12 bases between the germline ends. The CDR3 runs 13 residues. CDR3 region: CSASDSGFYGYTF. CDR3 bases: TGCAGTGCTAGTGATTCAGGCTTCTATGGCTACACCTTC.

The chain carries TRBV5-4 and TRBJ2-3; a weak D match, TRBD2 (5 bases). The CDR3 length is 12 residues. Germline lookup yields CDR1 SGHNT and CDR2 YYREEE (reference sequence). The ends were cut back, 5 bases at V and 6 bases at J, with 10 bases in the middle. The CDR3: CASRGSLDTQYF. As DNA, the CDR3 is TGTGCCAGCAGGGGGAGTCTGGATACGCAGTATTTT.

The rearrangement uses TRBV30 and TRBJ1-2, with D possibly being TRBD1 (6 bases). Germline CDR1 is GTSNPN and CDR2 is SVGIG (reference sequence). The CDR3 consists of 12 residues. Between the trimmed V and J ends, which lost 6 bases and 8 bases, there was a span of 16 bases. The DNA for the CDR3 is TGTGCCTGCCGGCCCGGGGGGGCGGGCTACACCTTC. It codes for CACRPGGAGYTF. Combining the CDR3 with reference TRBV30 and TRBJ1-2 gives the whole variable domain SQTIHQWPATLVQPVGSPLSLECTVEGTSNPNLYWYRQAAGRGLQLLFYSVGIGQISSEVPQNLSASRPQDRQFILSSKKLLLSDSGFYLCACRPGGAGYTFGSGTRLTVV.

V and J are TRBV9 and TRBJ2-3; TRBD2 aligns across 7 bases. J was trimmed by 7 bases and V by 4 bases; bases with no gene match: 9. The CDR3 consists of 14 residues. From germline, CDR1 is SGDLS and CDR2 YYNGEE. Here the CDR3 reads CASSPRPSGYTQYF. CDR3 DNA: TGTGCCAGCAGCCCGCGGCCTAGCGGATATACGCAGTATTTT.

This chain uses TRBV29-1 with TRBJ1-4; no clear D gene. Germline CDR1 SQVTM, CDR2 ANQGSEA. The CDR3 runs 11 residues. Trimming removed 6 bases from V and 8 bases from J, with 10 bases in between. The CDR3 sequence: CSVIVSEKLFF. DNA for the CDR3: TGCAGCGTAATCGTCTCGGAAAAACTGTTTTTT.

The rearrangement uses TRBV29-1 and TRBJ1-2, with 8 bases aligning to TRBD1. Germline CDR1 reads SQVTM; CDR2 reads ANQGSEA. The J segment lost 4 bases and the V segment lost 2 bases, leaving 3 bases of the junction unmatched. There are 13 residues in the CDR3. The CDR3 protein is CSVETGGGYGYTF. The DNA for the CDR3 is TGCAGCGTTGAAACAGGGGGGGGCTATGGCTACACCTTC. The whole variable domain, remainder taken from reference TRBV29-1 and TRBJ1-2, is SAVISQKPSRDICQRGTSLTIQCQVDSQVTMMFWYRQQPGQSLTLIATANQGSEATYESGFVIDKFPISRPNLTFSTLTVSNMSPEDSSIYLCSVETGGGYGYTFGSGTRLTVV.

The chain uses TRBV21-1 and TRBJ2-2; the table calls TRBD2, which could not be checked here. TRBV21-1 counts as a pseudogene. The CDR3 is made up of 19 amino acids. The CDR3, as DNA: TGTGCCGGGGAACGGGCTAGCGGAGTACTAATTGAGAACACCGGGGAGCTGTTTTTT. Its protein is CAGERASGVLIENTGELFF.

V usage is TRBV7-2 and J usage is TRBJ2-3; D uncertain. The CDR3 runs 11 residues. Trimming pared 3 bases from V and 9 bases from J, leaving 7 bases between. Germline lookup yields CDR1 SGHTA and CDR2 FQGNSA. The chain's CDR3 is CASSFGQTQYF. DNA for the CDR3: TGTGCCAGCAGCTTTGGGCAGACGCAGTATTTT.

V gene TRBV12-3 or TRBV12-4 combines with J gene TRBJ1-1; D is undetermined. V was cut by 5 bases and J by 3 bases, with 7 bases left in between. The CDR3 sequence is 12 residues long. The CDR3 region is CASSPMYTEAFF. CDR3 sequence (DNA): TGTGCCAGCAGTCCAATGTACACTGAAGCTTTCTTT.

The rearrangement uses TRBV28 and TRBJ2-2; D call uncertain. The germline V gene encodes CDR1 MDHEN and CDR2 SYDVKM. V was shortened by 5 bases and J by 6 bases, with 16 bases between the two germline ends. The CDR3 consists of 15 residues. CDR3 coding DNA: TGTGCCAGCAGTACCGGGTCAGCATACGCCGGGGAGCTGTTTTTT. This codes for CASSTGSAYAGELFF.

V and J are TRBV3-1 (or the pseudogene TRBV3-2) and TRBJ1-3, with D hard to call. Per the germline V gene, CDR1 is LGHDT and CDR2 is YNNKEL (reference sequence). Trimming stripped 0 bases from V and 6 bases from J, with 9 bases between. The CDR3 extends over 14 amino acids. The CDR3 is CASSQDAEANTIYF. The CDR3, as DNA: TGTGCCAGCAGCCAAGACGCGGAGGCAAACACCATATATTTT.

V gene TRBV10-3 combines with J gene TRBJ2-6; D is possibly TRBD2 (5 bases). This CDR3 spans 15 amino acids. In germline, CDR1 is ENHRY, CDR2 SYGVKD. The ends were cut back, 5 bases at V and 0 bases at J, with 8 bases in the middle. This CDR3 reads CAISTGSSGANVLTF. DNA for the CDR3: TGTGCCATCAGTACGGGGAGCTCTGGGGCCAACGTCCTGACTTTC.

The gene calls are TRBV3-1 (or the pseudogene TRBV3-2) and TRBJ2-1, with TRBD2 matching over 7 bases. Per germline, CDR1 LGHDT and CDR2 YNNKEL (reference sequence). The CDR3 has 15 residues. V was clipped by 4 bases and J by 7 bases; unmatched bases: 10. The DNA for the CDR3 is TGTGCCAGCAGCCCAACCAGGTGGGAGGGGAATGAGCAGTTCTTC. Translated: CASSPTRWEGNEQFF.